This is a list of T cell receptor beta chains from one sample in a study of shared clonotypes between healthy human individuals. Produced via immunoSEQ multiplex PCR; TCRdb's table is partial and in-frame only. The profile shows approximately 840,000 clones, about 97% of them singletons. Sequencing was done on a sample of naive CD8+ T cells sorted from blood. Receptors were obtained from a man aged 30 to 39 in good health. The CDR3 runs from the conserved cysteine through the conserved F or W. A D gene is named only where the DNA matches it firmly. Rows may omit the clone size; those that give it use once, few, many or a size class.

TRBJ2-1 TRBD2 . TRBV27 CASSLSGTSASSYNEQFF TGTGCCAGCAGTTTATCGGGGACTAGCGCCAGCTCCTACAATGAGCAGTTCTTC
TRBJ2-7 . few TRBV5-4 CASSPGEATYEQYF TGTGCCAGCAGTCCAGGTGAGGCAACCTACGAGCAGTACTTC
TRBJ2-1 TRBD1 once TRBV27 CASSLSRDRDNEQFF TGTGCCAGCAGTTTATCCCGGGACAGGGACAATGAGCAGTTCTTC
TRBJ1-1 . . TRBV6-5 CASSYRSGHEAFF TGTGCCAGCAGTTATAGATCGGGACACGAAGCTTTCTTT
TRBJ2-7 TRBD1 once TRBV11-2 CASSGDSSYEQYF TGTGCCAGCAGCGGGGACAGCTCCTACGAGCAGTACTTC
TRBJ1-1 . . TRBV10-1 CASSSELGLGAFF TGCGCCAGCAGTTCAGAGCTTGGACTGGGGGCTTTCTTT
TRBJ1-1 TRBD1 . TRBV7-2 CASRTQGAAEAFF TGTGCCAGCAGGACCCAGGGGGCGGCTGAAGCTTTCTTT
TRBJ2-5 TRBD1 . TRBV6-5 CASSSMDRGHGTQYF TGTGCCAGCAGTAGTATGGACAGGGGGCATGGGACCCAGTACTTC
TRBJ1-1 . . TRBV13 CASSPAEGRRWNTEAFF TGTGCCAGCAGCCCGGCGGAAGGCCGCCGCTGGAACACTGAAGCTTTCTTT
TRBJ1-1 . . TRBV29-1 CSVESNTDEAFF TGCAGCGTTGAATCAAATACGGATGAAGCTTTCTTT
TRBJ1-1 . once TRBV6-5 CASTLGRPNTEAFF TGTGCCAGCACCCTGGGGAGACCGAACACTGAAGCTTTCTTT
TRBJ2-5 TRBD1 once TRBV9 CASSVGQGLGETQYF TGTGCCAGCAGCGTCGGACAGGGCCTAGGAGAGACCCAGTACTTC
TRBJ1-5 . . TRBV2 CASGLETNQPQHF TGTGCCAGCGGTCTGGAAACCAATCAGCCCCAGCATTTT
TRBJ2-3 TRBD2 once TRBV9 CASSRLAGETDTQYF TGTGCCAGCTCCCGACTAGCGGGAGAAACAGATACGCAGTATTTT
TRBJ2-3 . . TRBV9 CASSVDEGGTDTQYF TGTGCCAGCAGCGTGGACGAGGGGGGCACAGATACGCAGTATTTT
TRBJ2-1 TRBD2 . TRBV13 CASSSSGSTRGEQFF TGTGCCAGCAGCTCTAGCGGCTCAACCCGGGGTGAGCAGTTCTTC
TRBJ2-7 . . TRBV29-1 CSVEFVVLGAYEQYF TGCAGCGTTGAGTTCGTTGTTCTGGGGGCCTACGAGCAGTACTTC
TRBJ2-1 TRBD2 . TRBV19 CASTAGVLYNEQFF TGTGCCAGTACCGCGGGAGTCCTATACAATGAGCAGTTCTTC
TRBJ1-1 . . TRBV10-1 CASRSDQNTEAFF TGCGCCAGCAGATCGGACCAGAACACTGAAGCTTTCTTT
TRBJ2-1 . once TRBV11-2 CASSLVLSTLVGNEQFF TGTGCCAGCAGCTTAGTTTTGAGCACCCTAGTTGGGAATGAGCAGTTCTTC
TRBJ2-1 . . TRBV7-9 CASSFRAVNEQFF TGTGCCAGCAGCTTCCGGGCGGTCAATGAGCAGTTCTTC
TRBJ1-1 TRBD1 . TRBV5-4 CASSSVLMDRGDTEAFF TGTGCCAGCAGTTCCGTCCTTATGGACAGGGGAGACACTGAAGCTTTCTTT
TRBJ1-4 TRBD1 . TRBV29-1 CSVETAGTEEKLFF TGCAGCGTTGAAACGGCCGGGACAGAAGAAAAACTGTTTTTT
TRBJ2-3 TRBD2 . TRBV5-4 CASSFGREGLSDTQYF TGTGCCAGCAGCTTCGGACGGGAGGGCCTTTCAGATACGCAGTATTTT
TRBJ1-2 . once TRBV6-5 CASRGPGTKGYGYTF TGTGCCAGTAGGGGCCCGGGGACCAAGGGGTATGGCTACACCTTC